These 21 T cell receptor beta chains came from one sample sequenced in a study of shared clonotypes between healthy human individuals. CD45RO-negative, CCR7-selected cells formed the naive CD8 fraction, which excluded terminally differentiated effector memory CD45RA+ cells. Using immunoSEQ multiplex PCR, the repertoire was profiled, and TCRdb retains in-frame clones only, with some absent. The sample yields roughly 1,800,000 clones, around 96% seen once. Sequencing used naive CD8+ T cells sorted from blood. The receptor set was obtained from a man younger than 35 in good health.

J is TRBJ2-7 and V is TRBV13; TRBD1 might be the D (5 bases). Trimming removed 5 bases from V and 6 bases from J, with 17 bases in between. CDR1 is PRHDT and CDR2 is FYEKMQ in the germline V gene (reference sequence). The CDR3 totals 14 residues. For the CDR3, the DNA is TGTGCCAGCAGCCGCGACAGTGACAGTATCGAGCAGTACTTC. This translates into CASSRDSDSIEQYF.

The rearrangement uses TRBV30 and TRBJ2-7, with TRBD1 identical over 9 bases. The V gene's germline CDR1 is GTSNPN and CDR2 SVGIG (reference sequence). The CDR3 totals 13 residues. Trimming removed 2 bases from V and 5 bases from J; junction bases left unmatched: 4. The CDR3 loop reads CAWSSGQGDEQYF. The CDR3 region has the DNA TGTGCCTGGAGTTCGGGACAGGGTGACGAGCAGTACTTC. The entire variable domain, with the rest obtained from reference TRBV30 and TRBJ2-7, is as follows: SQTIHQWPATLVQPVGSPLSLECTVEGTSNPNLYWYRQAAGRGLQLLFYSVGIGQISSEVPQNLSASRPQDRQFILSSKKLLLSDSGFYLCAWSSGQGDEQYFGPGTRLTVT.

The rearrangement joins TRBV9 to TRBJ2-7, with D unresolved. The CDR3 length is 13 residues. Germline CDR1 SGDLS, CDR2 YYNGEE. V gave up 0 bases and J gave up 5 bases, with 9 bases separating them. CDR3 in DNA: TGTGCCAGCAGCGTAGATCCGGTAGACGAGCAGTACTTC. It translates to CASSVDPVDEQYF.

This clone was detected once. Written as DNA, the CDR3 is TGTGCCAGCAGCTTACCCGGGACTGCGTACCAAGAGACCCAGTACTTC. This codes for CASSLPGTAYQETQYF. The chain is built from TRBV5-4 and TRBJ2-5; possibly TRBD2 for D (6 bases). Per germline, CDR1 SGHNT and CDR2 YYREEE (reference sequence). Trimming left V 2 bases short and J 0 bases short, with 14 bases between. The CDR3 is made up of 16 amino acids. Together with reference TRBV5-4 and TRBJ2-5, the CDR3 gives the full variable domain: ETGVTQSPTHLIKTRGQQVTLRCSSQSGHNTVSWYQQALGQGPQFIFQYYREEENGRGNFPPRFSGLQFPNYSSELNVNALELDDSALYLCASSLPGTAYQETQYFGPGTRLLVL.

This chain joins TRBV6-1 and TRBJ1-4, with D uncertain. V lost 3 bases and J 5 bases, leaving 19 bases between the germline ends. Looked up from germline, CDR1 is MNHNS and CDR2 is SASEGT. This CDR3 comprises 17 residues. This CDR3 is CASSEVPEIYQNEKLFF. The CDR3 DNA reads TGTGCCAGCAGTGAGGTCCCTGAGATTTATCAAAATGAAAAACTGTTTTTT.

The chain couples TRBV5-4 to TRBJ1-2; D is undetermined. The CDR3 sequence is 13 residues long. V was pared by 0 bases and J by 4 bases, with 7 bases between. The V gene's germline CDR1 is SGHNT and CDR2 YYREEE (reference sequence). The CDR3 DNA follows: TGTGCCAGCAGCTTGGCGGACGGCTATGGCTACACCTTC. Encoded protein: CASSLADGYGYTF.

This rearrangement joins TRBV11-2 to TRBJ2-5; the D gene is possibly TRBD2 (5 bases). Deletions cut 2 bases from V and 5 bases from J, with 12 bases between. CDR1 is SGHAT and CDR2 is FQNNGV in the germline V gene. The CDR3 covers 14 residues. This chain's CDR3 is CASSLLATGETQYF. The CDR3 nucleotides are TGTGCCAGCAGCTTACTGGCGACGGGGGAGACCCAGTACTTC.

J is TRBJ2-5 and V is TRBV7-9; TRBD1 matches 7 bases. Germline trimming cut 5 bases from V and 5 bases from J; bases unmatched to any gene: 14. Germline loops: CDR1 SEHNR, CDR2 FQNEAQ (reference sequence). CDR3 length equals 16 residues. CDR3 sequence (DNA): TGTGCCAGCAGCGTCCCCGGGACAGAGGCGCTGGAGACCCAGTACTTC. Amino acid sequence: CASSVPGTEALETQYF.

The V and J genes are TRBV28 and TRBJ1-2, with D perhaps TRBD1 (6 bases). Germline lookup yields CDR1 MDHEN and CDR2 SYDVKM. The CDR3 is 13 amino acids. Trimming stripped 6 bases from V and 6 bases from J, with 14 bases between. The CDR3 region is CASSLADSNGYTF. For the CDR3, the DNA is TGTGCCAGCAGCCTGGCGGACAGTAATGGCTACACCTTC.

A remark on this clone: Other DNA sequences in the same sample also yield this CDR3. This sequence joins TRBV30 and TRBJ2-7; possible D gene TRBD1, 5 bases. Looked up from germline, CDR1 is GTSNPN and CDR2 is SVGIG (reference sequence). This CDR3 has 13 amino acids. Deletions cut 2 bases from V and 0 bases from J, with 8 bases between. CDR3 region: CAWSSGISYEQYF. The CDR3 nucleotides are TGTGCCTGGAGTTCAGGGATCTCCTACGAGCAGTACTTC.

The chain has TRBV6-5 and TRBJ1-2; weak D call: TRBD1 (6 bases). Germline V CDR1 and CDR2: MNHEY, SVGAGI. The CDR3 contains 12 residues. V shed 4 bases and J shed 4 bases, with 7 bases lying between them. Written as DNA, the CDR3 is TGTGCCAGCAGTTCAGGGGCCTATGGCTACACCTTC. Protein: CASSSGAYGYTF.

Here the CDR3 reads CAWSLLPRDTEAFF. As DNA, the CDR3 is TGTGCCTGGAGTCTCTTGCCCAGAGACACTGAAGCTTTCTTT. J is TRBJ1-1 and V is TRBV30, with unresolved D. Germline CDR1 is GTSNPN and CDR2 is SVGIG (reference sequence). This CDR3 spans 14 amino acids. Trimming stripped 2 bases from V and 3 bases from J, with 13 bases between.

V and J are TRBV6-1 and TRBJ1-1, with 9 bases fitting TRBD1. CDR1 MNHNS and CDR2 SASEGT come from the germline V gene. J lost 5 bases, V lost 6 bases, and 7 bases had no gene match. The CDR3 length is 14 residues. CDR3 nucleotide sequence: TGTGCCAGCAGGCCGGGACAGGGTAGGACTGAAGCTTTCTTT. Protein product: CASRPGQGRTEAFF.

As to this clone: The sample has other DNA sequences that encode this CDR3 too. V gene TRBV9 combines with J gene TRBJ2-1; TRBD2 agrees at 7 bases. Losses at the gene ends were 4 bases for V and 7 bases for J; bases not matched to a gene: 5. Looked up from germline, CDR1 is SGDLS and CDR2 is YYNGEE. There are 13 residues in the CDR3. CDR3 sequence: CASSLGGGNEQFF. DNA for the CDR3: TGTGCCAGCAGCCTAGGCGGGGGAAATGAGCAGTTCTTC.

This clone was recorded once. This chain connects TRBV18 to TRBJ2-5; TRBD1 or TRBD2 may be the D gene (5 bases each). The V gene lost 1 base and the J gene lost 2 bases, with 14 bases spanning the gap. CDR3 length: 16 residues. Per the germline V gene, CDR1 is KGHSH and CDR2 is LQKENI. This CDR3 reads CASSPLGGREQETQYF. The CDR3 DNA reads as TGTGCCAGCTCACCACTGGGCGGCAGGGAGCAAGAGACCCAGTACTTC.

J is TRBJ1-1 and V is TRBV14; 10 nucleotides match TRBD1. Trimming removed 2 bases from V and 8 bases from J; junction bases left unmatched: 8. CDR1 and CDR2 (germline): SGHDN, FVKESK. This CDR3 spans 15 amino acids. The CDR3 region is CASSQTAGTGEEAFF. DNA of the CDR3: TGTGCCAGCAGCCAAACGGCCGGGACAGGGGAAGAAGCTTTCTTT.

The V call is TRBV13, the J call TRBJ1-2; D might be TRBD1 (5 bases). The germline V and J ends were trimmed by 0 bases and 4 bases, with 9 bases remaining between them. This CDR3 spans 14 amino acids. The germline gives CDR1 PRHDT, CDR2 FYEKMQ (reference sequence). This CDR3 is CASSLGGDAYGYTF. The CDR3 nucleotides read TGTGCCAGCAGCTTAGGGGGGGATGCCTATGGCTACACCTTC.

This clone was recorded a few times. The J gene is TRBJ1-2, the V gene TRBV5-6; maybe TRBD1 (5 bases). Germline V CDR1 and CDR2: SGHDT, YYEEEE. This CDR3 spans 17 amino acids. V dropped 1 base and J dropped 3 bases, with 19 bases sitting between them. The CDR3 nucleotides read TGTGCCAGCAGCTTGTCTGGAGGGGATATGAGATACTATGGCTACACCTTC. This codes for CASSLSGGDMRYYGYTF.

This rearrangement joins TRBV4-1 to TRBJ2-3; D remains ambiguous. Trimming removed 1 base from V and 6 bases from J, with 8 bases in between. Germline V gene sequence: CDR1 MGHRA, CDR2 YSYEKL. This CDR3 contains 13 residues. The DNA of the CDR3 is TGCGCCAGCAGCCAAGTGGAGATGGATACGCAGTATTTT. This codes for CASSQVEMDTQYF.

This rearrangement joins TRBV2 to TRBJ2-2; tentatively, D is TRBD2 (5 bases). In germline, CDR1 is SNHLY, CDR2 FYNNEI. The CDR3 sequence is 16 residues long. Trimming removed 2 bases from V and 4 bases from J, with 14 bases in between. DNA for the CDR3: TGTGCCAGCAGTGAACCGACCGGGGAGCGCACCGGGGAGCTGTTTTTT. This codes for CASSEPTGERTGELFF.

This CDR3 is CASSVGHQTVAEEQYF. For the CDR3, the DNA is TGTGCCAGCAGCGTAGGCCACCAGACAGTGGCAGAGGAGCAGTACTTC. J is TRBJ2-7 and V is TRBV9; the D gene is possibly TRBD1 (5 bases). The V end was cut by 0 bases, the J end by 7 bases, with 20 bases between. The CDR3 covers 16 residues. Germline V CDR1 and CDR2: SGDLS, YYNGEE.